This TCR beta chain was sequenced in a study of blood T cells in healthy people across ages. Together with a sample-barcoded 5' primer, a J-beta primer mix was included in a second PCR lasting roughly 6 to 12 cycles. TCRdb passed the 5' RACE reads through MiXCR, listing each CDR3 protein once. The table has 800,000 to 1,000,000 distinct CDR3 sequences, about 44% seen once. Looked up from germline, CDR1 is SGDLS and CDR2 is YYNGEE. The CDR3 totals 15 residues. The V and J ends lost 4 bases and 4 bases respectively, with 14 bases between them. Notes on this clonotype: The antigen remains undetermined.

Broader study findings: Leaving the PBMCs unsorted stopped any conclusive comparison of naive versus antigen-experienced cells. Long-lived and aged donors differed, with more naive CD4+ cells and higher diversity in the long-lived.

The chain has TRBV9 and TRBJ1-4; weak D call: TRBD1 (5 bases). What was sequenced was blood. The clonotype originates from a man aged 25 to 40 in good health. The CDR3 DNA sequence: TGTGCCAGCAGCCCGAGAGGGACGGTTAATGAAAAACTGTTTTTT. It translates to CASSPRGTVNEKLFF. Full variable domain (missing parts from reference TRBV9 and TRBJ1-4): DSGVTQTPKHLITATGQRVTLRCSPRSGDLSVYWYQQSLDQGLQFLIQYYNGEERAKGNILERFSAQQFPDLHSELNLSSLELGDSALYFCASSPRGTVNEKLFFGSGTQLSVL.